The clone carrying this T cell receptor (beta chain) showed up just a few times. The germline V and J ends were trimmed by 6 bases and 8 bases, with 22 bases remaining between them. CDR1 SEHNR and CDR2 FQNEAQ come from the germline V gene (reference sequence). The CDR3 has 16 residues. Time point given: after neoadjuvant nivolumab, at surgical resection. These oral cavity squamous cell carcinomas were HPV-negative and locally advanced. Repertoires were generated with immunoSEQ multiplex PCR, while TCRdb's copy carries only in-frame clones and drops some. The sample carries about 37,000 clones, 35% to 45% recorded once. These data belong to a study of neoadjuvant anti-PD-1 for oral cavity cancer. About the study: Patients without progression received a fourth nivolumab dose around day 43, then surgical resection on days 50-56.

The clonotype comes from a person aged 35-79 years with oral cavity squamous cell carcinoma. The sequencing here drew on tumor tissue, taken after nivolumab (anti-PD-1) treatment. V gene TRBV7-9 combines with J gene TRBJ1-4, with D possibly TRBD1 on 5 matching bases. Written as DNA, the CDR3 is TGTGCCAGCAGGTCCAGGATTGATGACAGAAGGGAAAAACTGTTTTTT. Translated, it gives CASRSRIDDRREKLFF.